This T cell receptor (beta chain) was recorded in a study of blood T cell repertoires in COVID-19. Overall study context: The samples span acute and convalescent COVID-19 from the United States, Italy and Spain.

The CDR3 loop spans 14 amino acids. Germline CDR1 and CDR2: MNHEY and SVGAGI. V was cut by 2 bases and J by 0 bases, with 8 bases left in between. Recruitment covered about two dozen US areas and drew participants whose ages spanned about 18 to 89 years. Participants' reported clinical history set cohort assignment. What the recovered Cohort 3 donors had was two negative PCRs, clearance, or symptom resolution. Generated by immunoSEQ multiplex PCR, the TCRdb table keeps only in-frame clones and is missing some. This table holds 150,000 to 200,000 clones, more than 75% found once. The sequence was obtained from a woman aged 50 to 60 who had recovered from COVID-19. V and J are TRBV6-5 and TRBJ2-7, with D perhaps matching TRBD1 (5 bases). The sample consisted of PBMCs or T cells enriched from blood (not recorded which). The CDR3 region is CASSYAGLSYEQYF. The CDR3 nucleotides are TGTGCCAGCAGTTACGCAGGGCTCTCCTACGAGCAGTACTTC.